The entry that follows covers one T cell receptor (beta chain) sequence. The entry originates in a study of T cell responses to AZD1222 COVID-19 vaccine. Study-wide background: Recipients boosted at about 4 weeks or about 12 weeks are pooled.

Data came from immunoSEQ multiplex PCR; TCRdb stores just in-frame clones and leaves some out. The sample has over 100,000 clones, 90% seen once. The clonotype comes from an adult in good health. This specimen was peripheral blood, taken on day 0 of AZD1222 vaccination.

In DNA, the CDR3 is TGTGCCAGCAGCCCTGGGCGACAGCACTACGAGCAGTACTTC. It is translated as CASSPGRQHYEQYF. The chain carries TRBV13 and TRBJ2-7, with D perhaps TRBD1 (5 bases). This CDR3 region has 14 residues. Germline lookup yields CDR1 PRHDT and CDR2 FYEKMQ (reference sequence). Trimming took 5 bases from V and 3 from J, leaving 14 bases between them.